This TCR beta chain was captured in a study of tumor-infiltrating lymphocytes in primary liver carcinoma. From around 20-30 mg of unsorted bulk tissue, DNA and RNA were co-extracted together. Starting from 500 ng of total RNA, TCR beta cDNA was produced with a primer in the constant region. The TCR beta library was amplified through three nested multiplex PCR rounds in a modified ARM-PCR procedure. TRBV1-TRBV30 forward primers paired with a C-beta reverse primer drove the first two PCR rounds, 10 cycles each. MiXCR was run by TCRdb on the multiplex PCR reads, yielding one entry per CDR3 protein. The sample shows approximately 47,000 distinct CDR3 sequences, around three quarters of them seen only once. Points from the study as a whole: Tumors significantly exceeded blood in top-250-clone fraction (p = 0.039).

The CDR3 spans 17 residues. Germline loops: CDR1 SGHNT, CDR2 YYREEE (reference sequence). Regarding this clonotype: The antigen remains unidentified.

The TCR was taken from a man aged 40-49 years with primary liver carcinoma and hepatitis B virus infection. The genes are TRBV5-4 and TRBJ2-3, with TRBD2 matching 10 bases. Material: liver tumor tissue from sampling region 3. Specified subset: tumor region T3, left-lateral pole. The CDR3 coding sequence is TGTGCTAACAGTACGGTAACTGGGACTAGCGGCACAGATACGCAGTATTTT. Protein product: CANSTVTGTSGTDTQYF.